The 26 T cell receptor beta chains below come from one sample, sequenced in a study of shared clonotypes between healthy human individuals. The repertoire was sequenced with immunoSEQ multiplex PCR; TCRdb's copy has only in-frame clones and lacks some. The table lists about 1.5 million clones, roughly 96% of them singletons. Material for sequencing was naive CD4+ T cells sorted from blood. The subset was: CD45RA+ positively selected. These receptors originate from a young man in good health.

The rearrangement links TRBV18 to TRBJ2-5; perhaps D is TRBD1 or TRBD2 (5 bases each). Trimming took off 6 bases at V and 5 bases at J, with 19 bases between the two ends. Germline values: CDR1 KGHSH, CDR2 LQKENI. This CDR3 has 15 residues. CDR3 protein: CASSRSGGWLETQYF. The CDR3, as DNA: TGTGCCAGCTCGCGTAGTGGGGGATGGTTGGAGACCCAGTACTTC.

The rearrangement uses TRBV7-2 and TRBJ2-7; D might be TRBD1 (6 bases). CDR1 is SGHTA, CDR2 FQGNSA, per germline. V was pared by 6 bases and J by 3 bases, with 15 bases between. There are 14 residues in the CDR3. CDR3 nucleotide sequence: TGTGCCAGCAGACCCCCGGGACAAATCTACGAGCAGTACTTC. It codes for CASRPPGQIYEQYF.

V gene TRBV10-2 combines with J gene TRBJ2-7; D uncertain. The CDR3 loop spans 12 amino acids. Deletions cut 6 bases from V and 3 bases from J, with 9 bases between. CDR1 WSHSY and CDR2 SAAADI come from the germline V gene. In DNA, the CDR3 is TGCGCCAGCAGACAATCCGACTACGAGCAGTACTTC. Protein product: CASRQSDYEQYF.

The J gene is TRBJ2-7, the V gene TRBV15, with a tentative D call TRBD2 (5 bases). CDR3 length: 14 residues. The germline gives CDR1 LNHNV, CDR2 YYDKDF (reference sequence). Trimming left V 4 bases short and J 3 bases short, with 13 bases between. CDR3 coding DNA: TGTGCCACCAGCATAGATATCGGACTCTACGAGCAGTACTTC. Amino acids: CATSIDIGLYEQYF.

V and J are TRBV10-3 and TRBJ2-7, with TRBD1 identical over 8 bases. Germline assignment: CDR1 ENHRY and CDR2 SYGVKD. CDR3 length: 15 residues. V lost 3 bases to trimming and J lost 2 bases; unmatched junction nucleotides: 6. CDR3 in amino acids: CAISERTGTPYEQYF. The CDR3 DNA sequence: TGTGCCATCAGTGAAAGGACAGGGACCCCCTACGAGCAGTACTTC.

J is TRBJ2-7 and V is TRBV19, with D hard to call. Germline CDR1 is LNHDA and CDR2 is SQIVND (reference sequence). Trimming cost V 6 bases and J 5 bases, with 17 bases left between them. CDR3 length: 14 amino acids. The CDR3 loop reads CASSTLRHVHEQYF. CDR3 DNA: TGTGCCAGTAGCACCCTCCGACACGTCCACGAGCAGTACTTC.

The chain links TRBV11-2 to TRBJ2-2; D possibly uses TRBD1 or TRBD2 (5 bases each). V dropped 5 bases and J dropped 6 bases, with 16 bases sitting between them. This CDR3 contains 15 residues. Germline CDR1 SGHAT, CDR2 FQNNGV. The chain's CDR3 is CASSVVGLGAGELFF. The CDR3 DNA reads as TGTGCCAGCAGCGTTGTGGGGCTGGGGGCCGGGGAGCTGTTTTTT. Looking up the rest from reference TRBV11-2 and TRBJ2-2 gives the full variable domain: EAGVAQSPRYKIIEKRQSVAFWCNPISGHATLYWYQQILGQGPKLLIQFQNNGVVDDSQLPKDRFSAERLKGVDSTLKIQPAKLEDSAVYLCASSVVGLGAGELFFGEGSRLTVL.

This chain joins TRBV9 and TRBJ2-2, with D uncertain. The CDR3 length is 13 residues. Trimming left V 0 bases short and J 6 bases short, with 6 bases between. Germline loops: CDR1 SGDLS, CDR2 YYNGEE. The DNA for the CDR3 is TGTGCCAGCAGCGTAGAAGCCTCCGGGGAGCTGTTTTTT. Translated, it gives CASSVEASGELFF.

The J gene is TRBJ2-1, the V gene TRBV2; no clear D gene. The V end lost 9 bases, the J end lost 4 bases, and 7 bases lay between the germline ends. The CDR3 has 11 amino acids. The germline CDR1 and CDR2 sequences are SNHLY and FYNNEI. This CDR3 is CASGVYNEQFF. The CDR3 nucleotides read TGTGCCAGTGGGGTATACAATGAGCAGTTCTTC.

The V call is TRBV10-1, the J call TRBJ2-1; TRBD2 matches 13 bases. Trimming removed 7 bases from V and 7 bases from J; junction bases left unmatched: 10. The germline gives CDR1 WNHNN, CDR2 SYGVQD (reference sequence). The CDR3 length is 16 residues. The CDR3 reads CASTSGPGLAGNEQFF. CDR3 DNA: TGCGCCAGCACGAGCGGACCGGGACTAGCGGGGAATGAGCAGTTCTTC.

The chain recombines TRBV7-9 with TRBJ1-4, with D uncertain. Germline CDR1 reads SEHNR; CDR2 reads FQNEAQ (reference sequence). This CDR3 has 12 residues. Trimming shortened V by 9 bases and J by 5 bases, and 10 bases separated the two germline ends. CDR3 nucleotide sequence: TGTGCCAGTCAACGGCTAAATGAAAAACTGTTTTTT. It specifies CASQRLNEKLFF.

The CDR3 reads CASSLGGADYGYTF. The CDR3 DNA follows: TGCGCCAGCAGCTTGGGGGGCGCGGACTATGGCTACACCTTC. V gene TRBV5-1 combines with J gene TRBJ1-2; TRBD1 might be the D (5 bases). Trimming removed 0 bases at V and 3 bases at J, with 9 bases between. The CDR3 spans 14 residues. Per the germline V gene, CDR1 is SGHRS and CDR2 is YFSETQ. Full variable domain (remainder filled in from reference TRBV5-1 and TRBJ1-2): KAGVTQTPRYLIKTRGQQVTLSCSPISGHRSVSWYQQTPGQGLQFLFEYFSETQRNKGNFPGRFSGRQFSNSRSEMNVSTLELGDSALYLCASSLGGADYGYTFGSGTRLTVV.

A note on this clone: Germline is not matched at one junction end, which may reflect a read error. The rearrangement links TRBV6-5 to TRBJ2-7; D remains unclear. CDR3 length equals 13 residues. Germline V gives CDR1 MNHEY, CDR2 SVGAGI. Here the CDR3 reads CASSSQHSHEQYF. The CDR3 DNA sequence: TGTGCCAGCAGTTCCCAACACTCCCACGAGCAGTACTTC.

The chain carries TRBV2 and TRBJ2-7; D not certain. Germline loops: CDR1 SNHLY, CDR2 FYNNEI. The CDR3 spans 14 residues. Trimming removed 3 bases at V and 0 bases at J, with 9 bases between. The CDR3: CASSDHIDSYEQYF. The CDR3 DNA reads TGTGCCAGCAGTGATCACATCGACTCCTACGAGCAGTACTTC.

The chain carries TRBV19 and TRBJ1-4; possibly TRBD1 for D (6 bases). From germline, CDR1 is LNHDA and CDR2 SQIVND (reference sequence). CDR3 size: 19 residues. V lost 5 bases and J lost 2, with 24 bases in between. The CDR3 DNA reads as TGTGCCAGTAGTCCCACCGGACAGCTTTATGAGTCGACTAATGAAAAACTGTTTTTT. It is translated as CASSPTGQLYESTNEKLFF.

The chain recombines TRBV7-9 with TRBJ1-1, with D perhaps TRBD1 (5 bases). V was shortened by 6 bases and J by 4 bases, with 15 bases between the two germline ends. This CDR3 is 14 amino acids long. Germline-derived CDR1 and CDR2 are SEHNR and FQNEAQ (reference sequence). CDR3 sequence reads: CASRGLGVFTEAFF. The DNA for the CDR3 is TGTGCCAGCAGAGGACTAGGGGTTTTCACTGAAGCTTTCTTT.

The rearrangement links TRBV5-1 to TRBJ2-3; 7 bases map to TRBD1. The CDR3 is made up of 15 amino acids. Germline CDR1 reads SGHRS; CDR2 reads YFSETQ. The V segment lost 3 bases and the J segment 2 bases; nucleotides outside the gene matches: 6. The DNA for the CDR3 is TGCGCCAGCAGCTCGCCGGGACAGAACACAGATACGCAGTATTTT. Its translation: CASSSPGQNTDTQYF.

This rearrangement joins TRBV5-1 to TRBJ2-1; TRBD2 matches 14 bases. In germline, CDR1 is SGHRS, CDR2 YFSETQ. J gave up 10 bases and V 0 bases, and 3 bases lay outside the gene matches. This CDR3 region has 15 residues. Here the CDR3 reads CASSLAGTSGREQFF. CDR3 DNA sequence: TGCGCCAGCAGCTTGGCCGGGACTAGCGGGAGAGAGCAGTTCTTC.

V and J are TRBV21-1 and TRBJ1-5. TRBV21-1 is tagged as a pseudogene. The CDR3 contains 15 residues. CDR3 loop: CAASSKGDSNQPQHF. The CDR3 DNA is TGTGCCGCCAGCAGCAAGGGTGATAGCAATCAGCCCCAGCATTTT.

The V and J genes are TRBV27 and TRBJ1-2, with D unclear. The CDR3 contains 14 residues. The V end lost 5 bases, the J end lost 8 bases, and 18 bases lay between the germline ends. CDR1 and CDR2 (germline): MNHEY, SMNVEV (reference sequence). CDR3 bases: TGTGCCAGCAGTCCCCCAGGATCACGAAGGGGCTACACCTTC. Encoded protein: CASSPPGSRRGYTF.

This clone has just one count. This chain uses TRBV10-3 with TRBJ2-2; D unclear. Germline V gene lookup returns CDR1 ENHRY and CDR2 SYGVKD. There are 13 residues in the CDR3. The V end was cut by 3 bases, the J end by 7 bases, with 9 bases between. The CDR3 nucleotides read TGTGCCATCAGTGACGAGGTAATCGGGGAGCTGTTTTTT. Its translation: CAISDEVIGELFF.

In its sample, this clone was seen once. The V gene is TRBV6-6, the J gene TRBJ2-1; 10 nucleotides match TRBD2. Trimming cost V 6 bases and J 8 bases; bases outside gene matches: 7. The CDR3 has 14 amino acids. The germline gives CDR1 MNHNY, CDR2 SVGAGI (reference sequence). The CDR3 protein is CASSGLAAKYEQFF. CDR3 sequence (DNA): TGTGCCAGCAGCGGACTAGCGGCCAAGTATGAGCAGTTCTTC.

The rearrangement uses TRBV6-1 and TRBJ2-7, with 11 bases lining up with TRBD1. Germline assignment: CDR1 MNHNS and CDR2 SASEGT. This CDR3 comprises 15 residues. J lost 4 bases, V lost 4 bases, and 6 bases had no gene match. The CDR3 sequence is CASSVAGTGGYEQYF. The CDR3 nucleotides read TGTGCCAGCAGTGTAGCCGGGACAGGGGGGTACGAGCAGTACTTC.

This chain uses TRBV7-9 with TRBJ2-5; 11 nucleotides align to TRBD2. Judging by the DNA end, TRBJ2-7 fits better; the J call may be wrong. The germline V gene encodes CDR1 SEHNR and CDR2 FQNEAQ (reference sequence). This CDR3 is 15 amino acids long. CDR3 nucleotide sequence: TGTGCCAGCAGCTCGGGACTAGCGGAGCTCTACGAGCAGTACTTC. Translation gives CASSSGLAELYEQYF.

This chain links TRBV5-1 with TRBJ2-1; possible D gene TRBD1, 6 bases. CDR1 is SGHRS and CDR2 is YFSETQ in the germline V gene. V lost 4 bases and J 1 base, leaving 24 bases between the germline ends. The CDR3 length is 19 residues. CDR3 sequence (DNA): TGCGCCAGCAGCCGGGGTCGAGGACAGACCACGATATCCTACAATGAGCAGTTCTTC. The encoded protein is CASSRGRGQTTISYNEQFF.

The rearrangement uses TRBV2 and TRBJ1-1; D call uncertain. Trimming stripped 7 bases from V and 4 bases from J, with 13 bases between. This CDR3 has 13 amino acids. Germline V gives CDR1 SNHLY, CDR2 FYNNEI. CDR3 sequence: CASMRDEATEAFF. DNA for the CDR3: TGTGCCAGCATGAGGGATGAGGCCACTGAAGCTTTCTTT.